Reported below is one T cell receptor beta chain. The antigen is not known. At one end, the junction sequence differs from germline, possibly due to a read error. The CDR3 runs 15 residues. Germline values: CDR1 SGHNT, CDR2 YENEEA. The data were taken from a study of blood T cells in healthy people across ages. Overall study results and limits: PBMC samples, being unsorted, prevented any conclusive comparison of naive and antigen-experienced cells.

It was with a sample-barcoded 5' primer and a J-beta primer mix that a second PCR of roughly 6 to 12 cycles was run. MiXCR, applied by TCRdb to the 5' RACE reads, yields one record per CDR3 protein. In the table there are 1 million or so distinct CDR3 sequences, 35% to 50% of which are singletons. The sequencing sample was made of blood. This sequence was found in a woman aged 60-70 years in good health. The rearrangement links TRBV11-3 to TRBJ2-2, with TRBD1 matching over 11 bases. The CDR3 bases are TGTGCCAGCAAAGGACAGGGGGCGAATACCGGGGAGCTGTTTTTT. Translated, it gives CASKGQGANTGELFF. Full variable domain (rest looked up from reference TRBV11-3 and TRBJ2-2): EAGVVQSPRYKIIEKKQPVAFWCNPISGHNTLYWYLQNLGQGPELLIRYENEEAVDDSQLPKDRFSAERLKGVDSTLKIQPAELGDSAVYLCASKGQGANTGELFFGEGSRLTVL.